This TCR beta chain comes out of a study of cytomegalovirus exposure and HLA in healthy donors. About the research overall: The roughly 670 first-cohort repertoires shared a platform with the 120 validation repertoires, as reported in a later analysis.

Clones were read by immunoSEQ multiplex PCR, and TCRdb kept only the in-frame ones, dropping some. This sample has 200,000 to 250,000 clones; 80% to 95% occur once, and the top ten carry 0.85% to 1.2%. A note on this clone: Its antigen is unknown. The junction and the germline gene differ at one end; a read error may be behind it.

Study observations and caveats: Most TCR sequences were seen very rarely across donors, but some public TCRs occurred in many. Per published reports, the classifier diagnosed cytomegalovirus status with high specificity and sensitivity.

The CDR3 loop spans 12 amino acids. CDR1 SNHLY and CDR2 FYNNEI come from the germline V gene. Sequencing was carried out using PBMCs. The source is a woman younger than 35 in good health and CMV-seronegative. The chain employs TRBV2 and TRBJ2-6; possibly TRBD1 for D (6 bases). The chain's CDR3 is CASSLGADVLTF. CDR3 sequence (DNA): TGTGCCAGCAGTTTGGGGGCCGACGTCCTGACTTTC.